This TCR beta chain emerged from a study of shared clonotypes between healthy human individuals (dated by TCRdb to about 2020). About the full investigation: The cohort included a few men and a couple of women between 18 and 49 years of age. For each donor, CD4 naive and CD4 memory were each run on three plates, CD8 naive on two plates, and CD8 memory on one plate. To estimate repertoire size and how much clonotypes are shared between individuals, the study performed deep sequencing of blood TCR repertoires from about five healthy adults. To increase sequencing depth and limit assay-specific biases, TCR repertoire library preparation and sequencing were carried out by different laboratories using diverse techniques. Leukapheresis yielded between about 0.85 and 9.5 billion PBMCs per donor. Study-wide findings and limitations: Pairwise subsampling indicated that sequencing depth was expected to affect the degree of clonotype sharing among donors. When a handful of donors were compared, the shared fraction of clonotypes was about 5% for naive CD4, roughly 3.4% for naive CD8, about 2.5% for memory CD4, and under 0.5% for memory CD8. Compared with non-shared clonotypes, the clonotypes found in all four sorted-subset donors had higher generation probabilities. Naive subsets generally had larger estimated clonotype richness than memory subsets. Sampling was restricted to blood, and TCR repertoires in tissues likely differ from the TCR repertoires found in blood. Because the study included only a small number of donors, the genetic and exposure-history diversity represented was limited. Even with the large sequencing depth, rarefaction of the sorted-subset datasets indicated that sequencing was incomplete.

Turning to this clone: Its target antigen remains unknown. Base quality data are lacking; no much larger clone is found one base away.

Using the deep immunoSEQ assay, multiplex PCR amplified TCR CDR3 regions from genomic DNA. Extracted genomic DNA from each cell subset was distributed evenly across all wells of several immunoSEQ 96-well plates, and each plate was treated as a replicate. For sorted subsets, each replicate PCR was loaded with roughly 0.2 ug genomic DNA, equivalent to about 30,000 T cell genomes. The purified libraries were quantified using a Qubit 3.0 fluorometer, sized with a Bioanalyzer 2100, and then quantified again using the KAPA Library Quantification kit. A separate single-read 150-cycle Illumina NextSeq 550 flow cell was used to sequence each immunoSEQ 96-well plate. Under the source paper's analysis protocol: Because only junctional sequences without quality scores were contained in the immunoSEQ output, filtering matching that applied to full-length reads could not be performed. Sequences were annotated with PyIR, a Python wrapper for IgBLAST v1.9, using IMGT germline references to assign V/J genes and CDR3. Reads were removed for weak V/J assignments (E-value above 1e-6), missing CDR3, stop codons, out-of-frame junctions, or ambiguous translated residues. V3J clonotypes were defined as sequences sharing the same inferred V gene, J gene, and CDR3 amino acid sequence. The percentage overlap between two repertoires was calculated by dividing the number of shared unique clonotypes by the size of the smaller repertoire. Richness of each repertoire was evaluated using RTK rarefaction, the Chao1 estimator, and Recon v2.1 estimates of unobserved clonotypes. Generation probabilities were computed with OLGA for all TCRbeta clonotypes obtained by the gDNA method from several donors. TCRdb mirrors the immuneACCESS table, restricted to in-frame sequences. Some clones are absent from its copies; in checked studies, under half trace to an unresolved V gene, and the reason for the others is unknown. V and J calls and clone size are as listed in that table; D and trimming were resolved from the DNA. The table for this sample lists 1.6 million or so clones; approximately 98.5% of them were counted only once. Clones ranked in the top ten supply around 0.38% of the sample.

Donors were healthy HIV-negative adults with no recently reported acute infections or vaccinations. All donors were Caucasian adults living in Nashville, Tennessee, USA. CD4+ T cells were enriched through magnetic negative selection, after which naive cells were positively selected on CD45RA and the remaining negative fraction served as the memory subset. Blood was obtained by leukapheresis, after which PBMCs were separated by Ficoll-Histopaque density gradient centrifugation and cryopreserved in liquid nitrogen vapor phase. Analytical flow cytometry was used to check the purity and quantity of every magnetically sorted T cell population. Each sorted fraction had its genomic DNA isolated and then quantified by UV absorbance on a Nanodrop 2000c. The CDR3, from cysteine to phenylalanine, totals 13 residues. The kept DNA is CDR3 alone, 39 bases in frame from the first base. CDR1 MNHEY and CDR2 SMNVEV were looked up in the germline V gene (reference sequence). V and J lose 3 bases and 1 base, and a span of 7 bases separates them.

The TCR originated in a man aged 30-40 years in good health. Sequencing input: naive CD4+ T cells sorted from blood. The intended sense of this specimen's cell subset or site label: CD45RA+ positively selected. The V and J genes are TRBV27 and TRBJ2-7; D gene: possibly TRBD2, on 5 matching bases. The nucleotides read TGTGCCAGCAGTTTTCGGAGGTCCTACGAGCAGTACTTC. This gives the protein CASSFRRSYEQYF.